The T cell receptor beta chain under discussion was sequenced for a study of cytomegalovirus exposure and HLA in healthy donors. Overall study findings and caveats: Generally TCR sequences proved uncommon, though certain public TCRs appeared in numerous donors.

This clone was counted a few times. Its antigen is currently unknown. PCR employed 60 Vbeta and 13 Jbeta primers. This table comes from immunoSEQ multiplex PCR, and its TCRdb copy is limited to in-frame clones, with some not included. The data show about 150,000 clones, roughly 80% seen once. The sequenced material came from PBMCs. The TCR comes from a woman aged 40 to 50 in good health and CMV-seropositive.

CDR3 coding DNA: TGTGCCAGCTCACCACTGCCGGGGATTAACTATGGCTACACCTTC. This sequence encodes CASSPLPGINYGYTF. This chain connects TRBV18 to TRBJ1-2; D not certain. Trimming removed 1 base at V and 1 base at J, with 10 bases between. The CDR3 totals 15 residues. Per germline, CDR1 KGHSH and CDR2 LQKENI.